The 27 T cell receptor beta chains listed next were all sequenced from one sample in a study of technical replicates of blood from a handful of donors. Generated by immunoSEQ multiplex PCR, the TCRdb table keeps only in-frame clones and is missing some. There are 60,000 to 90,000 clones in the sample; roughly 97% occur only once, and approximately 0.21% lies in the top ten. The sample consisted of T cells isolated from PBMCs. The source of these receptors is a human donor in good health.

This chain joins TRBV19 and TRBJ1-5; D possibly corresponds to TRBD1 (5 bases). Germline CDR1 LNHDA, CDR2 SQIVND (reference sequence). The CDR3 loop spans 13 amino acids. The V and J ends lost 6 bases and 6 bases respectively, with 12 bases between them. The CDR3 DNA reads TGTGCCAGTAGGGACATTCGCCTTCAGCCCCAGCATTTT. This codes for CASRDIRLQPQHF.

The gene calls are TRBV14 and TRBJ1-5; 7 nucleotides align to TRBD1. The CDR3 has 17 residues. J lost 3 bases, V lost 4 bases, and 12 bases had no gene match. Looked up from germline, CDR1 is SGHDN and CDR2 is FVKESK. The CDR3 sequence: CASSRGDRVRDNQPQHF. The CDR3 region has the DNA TGTGCCAGCAGCCGAGGAGACAGGGTGAGGGACAATCAGCCCCAGCATTTT.

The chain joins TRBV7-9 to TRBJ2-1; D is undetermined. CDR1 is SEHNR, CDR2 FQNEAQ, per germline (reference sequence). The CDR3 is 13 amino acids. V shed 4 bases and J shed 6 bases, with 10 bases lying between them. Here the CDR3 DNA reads TGTGCCAGCAGCTCCATCCCGGTCAATGAGCAGTTCTTC. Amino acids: CASSSIPVNEQFF.

The CDR3 here is CASSLPGFAEAFF. Written as DNA, the CDR3 is TGTGCCAGCAGCCTCCCGGGGTTCGCTGAAGCTTTCTTT. The rearrangement links TRBV27 to TRBJ1-1; D gene unclear. Trimming took 6 bases from V and 6 from J, leaving 14 bases between them. There are 13 residues in the CDR3. Per germline, CDR1 MNHEY and CDR2 SMNVEV (reference sequence).

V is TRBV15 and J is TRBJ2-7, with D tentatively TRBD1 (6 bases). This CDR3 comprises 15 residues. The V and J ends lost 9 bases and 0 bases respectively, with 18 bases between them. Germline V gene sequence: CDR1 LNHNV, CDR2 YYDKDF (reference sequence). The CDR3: CATTTGTSYSYEQYF. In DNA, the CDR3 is TGTGCCACAACCACCGGGACATCCTACTCCTACGAGCAGTACTTC.

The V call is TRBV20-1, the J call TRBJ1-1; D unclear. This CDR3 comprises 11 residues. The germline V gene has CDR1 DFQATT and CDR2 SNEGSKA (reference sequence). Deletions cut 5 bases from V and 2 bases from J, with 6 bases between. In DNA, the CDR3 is TGCAGTGCTTACAGTAACACTGAAGCTTTCTTT. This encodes CSAYSNTEAFF.

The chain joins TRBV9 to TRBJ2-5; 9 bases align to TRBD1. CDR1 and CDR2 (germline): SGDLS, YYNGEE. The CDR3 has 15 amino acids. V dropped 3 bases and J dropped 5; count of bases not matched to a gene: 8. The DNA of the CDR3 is TGTGCCAGCAGCGCCTCCAGGGACAGGGTGGAGACCCAGTACTTC. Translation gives CASSASRDRVETQYF.

The CDR3 here is CASSGGQNYEQYF. For the CDR3, the DNA is TGTGCCAGCAGCGGGGGACAGAACTACGAGCAGTACTTC. V and J are TRBV11-2 and TRBJ2-7; 7 positions agree with TRBD1. The V gene end was trimmed by 5 bases and the J gene end by 3 bases; junction bases not matched to a gene: 4. The length of the CDR3 is 13 residues. Germline loops: CDR1 SGHAT, CDR2 FQNNGV.

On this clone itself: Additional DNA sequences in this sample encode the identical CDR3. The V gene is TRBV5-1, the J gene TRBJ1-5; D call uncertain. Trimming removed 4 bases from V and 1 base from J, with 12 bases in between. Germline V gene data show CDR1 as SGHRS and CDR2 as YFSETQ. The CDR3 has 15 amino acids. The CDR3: CASSPVGGSNQPQHF. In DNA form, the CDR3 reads TGCGCCAGCAGCCCGGTGGGAGGGAGCAATCAGCCCCAGCATTTT.

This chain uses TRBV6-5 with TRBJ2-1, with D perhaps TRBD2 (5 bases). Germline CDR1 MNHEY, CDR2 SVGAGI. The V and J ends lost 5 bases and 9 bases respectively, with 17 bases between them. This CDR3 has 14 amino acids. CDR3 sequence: CASSGSNSGIEQFF. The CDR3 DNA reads TGTGCCAGCAGTGGGAGCAATAGTGGTATTGAGCAGTTCTTC.

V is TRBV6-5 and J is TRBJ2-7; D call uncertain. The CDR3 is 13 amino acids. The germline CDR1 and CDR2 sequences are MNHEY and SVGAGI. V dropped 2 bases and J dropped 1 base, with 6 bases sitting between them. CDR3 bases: TGTGCCAGCAGTTACAGAGCATCCTACGAGCAGTACTTC. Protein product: CASSYRASYEQYF.

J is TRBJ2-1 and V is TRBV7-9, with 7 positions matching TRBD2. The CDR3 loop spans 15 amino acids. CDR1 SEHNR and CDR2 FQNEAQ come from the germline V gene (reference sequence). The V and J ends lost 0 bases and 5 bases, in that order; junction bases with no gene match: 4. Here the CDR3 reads CASSLAELADNEQFF. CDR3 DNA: TGTGCCAGCAGCTTAGCGGAGCTAGCGGACAATGAGCAGTTCTTC.

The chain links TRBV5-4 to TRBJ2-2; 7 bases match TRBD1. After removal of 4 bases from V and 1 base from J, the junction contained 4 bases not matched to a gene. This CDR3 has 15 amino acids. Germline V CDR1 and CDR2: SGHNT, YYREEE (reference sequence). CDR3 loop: CASSHTGENTGELFF. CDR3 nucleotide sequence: TGTGCCAGCAGCCATACAGGGGAGAACACCGGGGAGCTGTTTTTT.

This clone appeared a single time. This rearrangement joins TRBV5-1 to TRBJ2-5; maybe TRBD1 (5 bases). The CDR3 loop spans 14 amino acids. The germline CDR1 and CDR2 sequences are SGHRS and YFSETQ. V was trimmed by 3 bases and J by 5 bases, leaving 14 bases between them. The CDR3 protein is CASSSKGSRETQYF. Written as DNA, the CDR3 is TGCGCCAGCAGCTCCAAGGGGTCTCGGGAGACCCAGTACTTC.

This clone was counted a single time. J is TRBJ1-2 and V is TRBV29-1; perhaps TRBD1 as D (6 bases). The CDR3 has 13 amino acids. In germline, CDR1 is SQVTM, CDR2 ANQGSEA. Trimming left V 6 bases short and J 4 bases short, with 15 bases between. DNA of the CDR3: TGCAGCGTCGGGGGGGGCCCATCCTATGGCTACACCTTC. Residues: CSVGGGPSYGYTF.

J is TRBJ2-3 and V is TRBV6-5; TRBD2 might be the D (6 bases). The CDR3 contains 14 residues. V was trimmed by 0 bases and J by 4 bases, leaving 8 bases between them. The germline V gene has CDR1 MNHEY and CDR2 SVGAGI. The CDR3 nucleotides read TGTGCCAGCAGTTACTCGGAGGGATCAGATACGCAGTATTTT. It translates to CASSYSEGSDTQYF.

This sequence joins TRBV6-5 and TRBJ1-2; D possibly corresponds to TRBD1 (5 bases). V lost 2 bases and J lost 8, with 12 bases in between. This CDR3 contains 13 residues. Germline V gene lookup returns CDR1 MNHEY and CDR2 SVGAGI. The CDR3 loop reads CASSYTQGGGYTF. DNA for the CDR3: TGTGCCAGCAGTTACACCCAGGGAGGGGGCTACACCTTC.

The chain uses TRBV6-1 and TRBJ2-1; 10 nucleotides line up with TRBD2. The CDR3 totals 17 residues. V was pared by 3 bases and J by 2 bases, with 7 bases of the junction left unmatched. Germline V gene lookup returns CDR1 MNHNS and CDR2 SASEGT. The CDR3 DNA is TGTGCCAGCAGTGACCTAGCGGGAGTATCTCCCTACAATGAGCAGTTCTTC. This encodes CASSDLAGVSPYNEQFF.

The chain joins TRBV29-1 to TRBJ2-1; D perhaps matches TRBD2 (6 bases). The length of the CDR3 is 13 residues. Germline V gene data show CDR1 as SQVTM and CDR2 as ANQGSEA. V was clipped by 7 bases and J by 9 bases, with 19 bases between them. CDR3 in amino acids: CSAPGTSEGEQFF. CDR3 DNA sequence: TGCAGCGCTCCCGGGACTTCAGAGGGTGAGCAGTTCTTC.

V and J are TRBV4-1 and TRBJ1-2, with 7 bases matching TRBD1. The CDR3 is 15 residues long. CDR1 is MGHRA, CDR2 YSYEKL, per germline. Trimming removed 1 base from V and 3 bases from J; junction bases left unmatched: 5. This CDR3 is CASSQGRGRDYGYTF. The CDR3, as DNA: TGCGCCAGCAGCCAAGGGAGGGGGCGCGACTATGGCTACACCTTC.

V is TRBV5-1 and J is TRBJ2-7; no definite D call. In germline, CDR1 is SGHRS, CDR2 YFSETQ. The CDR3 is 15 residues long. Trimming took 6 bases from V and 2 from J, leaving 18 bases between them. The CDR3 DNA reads TGCGCCAGCAAACGATTGGCCTCAACACCCTACGAGCAGTACTTC. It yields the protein CASKRLASTPYEQYF.

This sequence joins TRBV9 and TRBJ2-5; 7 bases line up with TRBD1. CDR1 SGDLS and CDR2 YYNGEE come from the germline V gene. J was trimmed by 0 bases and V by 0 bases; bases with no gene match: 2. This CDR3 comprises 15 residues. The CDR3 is CASSVVQGYQETQYF. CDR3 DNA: TGTGCCAGCAGCGTAGTACAGGGGTACCAAGAGACCCAGTACTTC.

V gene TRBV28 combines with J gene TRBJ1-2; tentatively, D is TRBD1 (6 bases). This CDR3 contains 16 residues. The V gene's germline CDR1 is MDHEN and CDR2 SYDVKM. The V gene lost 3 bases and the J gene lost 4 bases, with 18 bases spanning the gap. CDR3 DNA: TGTGCCAGCAGTTTCAGTTTCGGGAGGGGGAGCTATGGCTACACCTTC. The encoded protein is CASSFSFGRGSYGYTF.

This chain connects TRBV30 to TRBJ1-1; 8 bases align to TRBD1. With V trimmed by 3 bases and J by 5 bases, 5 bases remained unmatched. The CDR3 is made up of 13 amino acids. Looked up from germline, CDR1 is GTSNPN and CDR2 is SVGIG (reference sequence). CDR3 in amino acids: CAWSRGPSTEAFF. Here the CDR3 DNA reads TGTGCCTGGAGCAGGGGGCCTTCTACTGAAGCTTTCTTT.

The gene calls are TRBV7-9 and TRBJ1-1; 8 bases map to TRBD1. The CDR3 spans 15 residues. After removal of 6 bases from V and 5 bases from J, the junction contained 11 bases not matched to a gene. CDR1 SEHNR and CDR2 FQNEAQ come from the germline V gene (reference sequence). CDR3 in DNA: TGTGCCAGCAGTTCTCCGACAGGGGAATTTACTGAAGCTTTCTTT. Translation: CASSSPTGEFTEAFF.

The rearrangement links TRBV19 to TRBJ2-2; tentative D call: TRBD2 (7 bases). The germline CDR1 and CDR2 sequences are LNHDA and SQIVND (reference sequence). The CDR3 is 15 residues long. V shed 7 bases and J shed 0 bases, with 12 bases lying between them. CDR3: CASNGGDTNTGELFF. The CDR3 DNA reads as TGTGCCAGTAATGGGGGGGACACGAACACCGGGGAGCTGTTTTTT.

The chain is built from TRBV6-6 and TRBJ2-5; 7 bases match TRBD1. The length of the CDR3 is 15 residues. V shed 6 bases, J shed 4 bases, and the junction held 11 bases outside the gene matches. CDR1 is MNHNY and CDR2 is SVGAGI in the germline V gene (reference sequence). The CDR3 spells CASSQGVLRVETQYF. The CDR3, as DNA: TGTGCCAGCAGCCAGGGGGTCCTTCGAGTAGAGACCCAGTACTTC.